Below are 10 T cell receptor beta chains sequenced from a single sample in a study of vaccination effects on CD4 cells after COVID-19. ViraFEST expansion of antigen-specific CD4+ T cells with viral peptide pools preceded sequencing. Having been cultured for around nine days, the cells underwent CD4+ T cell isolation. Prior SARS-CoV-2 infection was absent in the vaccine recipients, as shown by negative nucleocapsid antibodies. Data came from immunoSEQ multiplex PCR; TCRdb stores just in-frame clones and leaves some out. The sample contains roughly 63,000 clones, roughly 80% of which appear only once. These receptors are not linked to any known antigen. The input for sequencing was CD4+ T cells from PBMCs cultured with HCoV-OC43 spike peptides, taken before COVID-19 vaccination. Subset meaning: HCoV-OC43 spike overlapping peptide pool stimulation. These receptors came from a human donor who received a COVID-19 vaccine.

The CDR3 is CASSLENEKLFF. The CDR3 DNA follows: TGTGCCAGCAGTTTGGAGAATGAAAAACTGTTTTTT. J is TRBJ1-4 and V is TRBV28, with D unresolved. Germline CDR1 and CDR2: MDHEN and SYDVKM. Trimming shortened V by 3 bases and J by 5 bases, and 4 bases separated the two germline ends. This CDR3 region has 12 residues.

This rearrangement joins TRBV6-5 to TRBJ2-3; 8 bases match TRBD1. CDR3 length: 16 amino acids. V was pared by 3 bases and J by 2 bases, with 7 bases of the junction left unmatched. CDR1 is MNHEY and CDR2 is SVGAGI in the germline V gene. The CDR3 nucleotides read TGTGCCAGCAGTTATGGACAGGGCCCCGTCACAGATACGCAGTATTTT. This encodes CASSYGQGPVTDTQYF.

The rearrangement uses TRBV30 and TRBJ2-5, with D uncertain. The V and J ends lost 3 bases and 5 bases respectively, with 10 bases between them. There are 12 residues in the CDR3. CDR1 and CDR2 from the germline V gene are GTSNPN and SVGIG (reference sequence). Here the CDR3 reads CAWSNQVETQYF. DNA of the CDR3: TGTGCCTGGAGCAACCAGGTGGAGACCCAGTACTTC.

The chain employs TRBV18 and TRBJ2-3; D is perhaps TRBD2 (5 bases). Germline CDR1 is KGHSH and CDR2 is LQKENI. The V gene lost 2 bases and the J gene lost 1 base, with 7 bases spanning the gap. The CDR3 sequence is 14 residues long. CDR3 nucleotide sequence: TGTGCCAGCTCACCAGCGAGGGGCACAGATACGCAGTATTTT. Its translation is CASSPARGTDTQYF.

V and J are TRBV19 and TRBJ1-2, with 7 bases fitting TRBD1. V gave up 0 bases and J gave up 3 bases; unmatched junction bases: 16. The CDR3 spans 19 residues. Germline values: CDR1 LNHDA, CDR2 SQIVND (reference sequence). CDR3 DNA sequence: TGTGCCAGTAGTATAGATAGTAAAGGGCGGGGACAGAAATACTATGGCTACACCTTC. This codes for CASSIDSKGRGQKYYGYTF.

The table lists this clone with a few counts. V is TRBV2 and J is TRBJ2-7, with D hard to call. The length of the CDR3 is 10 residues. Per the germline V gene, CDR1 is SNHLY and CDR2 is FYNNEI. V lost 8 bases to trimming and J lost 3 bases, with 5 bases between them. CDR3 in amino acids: CASGDYEQYV. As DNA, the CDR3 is TGTGCCAGCGGGGACTACGAGCAGTACGTC.

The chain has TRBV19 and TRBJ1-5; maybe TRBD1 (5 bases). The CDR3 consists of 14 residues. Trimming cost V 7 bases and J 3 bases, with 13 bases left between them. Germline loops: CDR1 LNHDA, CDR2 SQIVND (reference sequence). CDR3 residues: CASKTVNFNQPQHF. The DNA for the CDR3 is TGTGCCAGTAAGACAGTGAATTTCAATCAGCCCCAGCATTTT.

For the CDR3, the DNA is TGTGCCAGCAGTTACGGGGGGTCTGGGGCAGATACGCAGTATTTT. Residues: CASSYGGSGADTQYF. The chain couples TRBV6-6 to TRBJ2-3; TRBD2 might be the D (6 bases). The germline V and J ends were trimmed by 2 bases and 4 bases, with 13 bases remaining between them. CDR1 is MNHNY and CDR2 is SVGAGI in the germline V gene (reference sequence). The CDR3 runs to 15 residues.

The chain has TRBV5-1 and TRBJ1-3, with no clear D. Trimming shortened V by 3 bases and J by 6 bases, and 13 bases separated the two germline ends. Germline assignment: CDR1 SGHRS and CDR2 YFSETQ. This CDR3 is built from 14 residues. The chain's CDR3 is CASSSGPGSNTIYF. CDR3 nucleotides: TGCGCCAGCAGCTCAGGCCCGGGGTCAAACACCATATATTTT.

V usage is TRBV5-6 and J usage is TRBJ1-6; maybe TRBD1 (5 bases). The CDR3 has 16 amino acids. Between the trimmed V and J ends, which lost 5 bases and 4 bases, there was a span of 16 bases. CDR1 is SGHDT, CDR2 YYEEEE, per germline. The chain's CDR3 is CASSETGTGYNSPLHF. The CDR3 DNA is TGTGCCAGCAGTGAGACCGGGACGGGTTATAATTCACCCCTCCACTTT.